These 11 T cell receptor beta chains were all obtained from the same sample, sequenced in a study of blood T cells in healthy people across ages. PCR was performed a second time for roughly 7 to 11 cycles using a sample-barcoded 5' primer and a J-beta primer mix. TCRdb reprocessed the 5' RACE reads with MiXCR, giving one entry per CDR3 protein. The data show around 1.7 million distinct CDR3 sequences, about 30% seen once. Sequenced material: blood. These receptors were collected from a woman between 25 and 40 years old in good health.

The V gene is TRBV5-5, the J gene TRBJ2-3; D is unresolved. This CDR3 has 17 residues. Germline V CDR1 and CDR2: SGHKS, YYEKEE (reference sequence). The V gene lost 6 bases and the J gene lost 2 bases, with 22 bases spanning the gap. For the CDR3, the DNA is TGTGCCAGCACCGTTAACCCCCCAGCACGTTCCACAGATACGCAGTATTTT. Protein: CASTVNPPARSTDTQYF.

This chain joins TRBV12-3 or TRBV12-4 and TRBJ1-2; 8 bases line up with TRBD1. The J segment lost 6 bases and the V segment lost 6 bases, leaving 3 bases of the junction unmatched. The CDR3 length is 12 residues. CDR3 region: CASRDRVHGYTF. In DNA form, the CDR3 reads TGTGCCAGCAGGGACAGGGTCCATGGCTACACCTTC.

The genes are TRBV10-3 and TRBJ1-2; D is undetermined. V gave up 6 bases and J gave up 8 bases, with 13 bases separating them. Germline-derived CDR1 and CDR2 are ENHRY and SYGVKD. The CDR3 is 12 amino acids. The CDR3 nucleotides are TGTGCCATCAGCGGCCCCTCACAGGGCTACACCTTC. Its translation is CAISGPSQGYTF.

The chain links TRBV10-2 to TRBJ1-1; no clear D. CDR3 length equals 14 residues. Germline lookup yields CDR1 WSHSY and CDR2 SAAADI. V lost 10 bases to trimming and J lost 2 bases, with 17 bases between them. CDR3 nucleotide sequence: TGCGCCAACAGCGAGCAGCGTACTAACACTGAAGCTTTCTTT. Its protein product is CANSEQRTNTEAFF.

This clonotype was observed a single time. A much larger clone differs by one base, so this may be a read error. The rearrangement links TRBV29-1 to TRBJ1-2; weak D call: TRBD1 (5 bases). Germline CDR1 SQVTM, CDR2 ANQGSEA. This CDR3 region has 13 residues. The CDR3 protein is CSVERLRDYGHTF. DNA for the CDR3: TGCAGCGTTGAAAGGCTGAGGGACTATGGCCACACCTTC.

The chain joins TRBV4-1 to TRBJ2-3; tentatively, D is TRBD1 (5 bases). CDR1 is MGHRA and CDR2 is YSYEKL in the germline V gene. Trimming stripped 4 bases from V and 5 bases from J, with 10 bases between. The CDR3 covers 13 residues. In nucleotides, the CDR3 is TGCGCCAGCAGCCCGCGTAGGGGAGATACGCAGTATTTT. This translates into CASSPRRGDTQYF.

This clonotype came up many times. The rearrangement uses TRBV20-1 and TRBJ2-7; 10 bases agree with TRBD2. V shed 0 bases, J shed 3 bases, and the junction held 11 bases outside the gene matches. Germline CDR1 and CDR2: DFQATT and SNEGSKA (reference sequence). The CDR3 sequence is 17 residues long. This chain's CDR3 is CSARDGDRAGGSYEQYF. Written as DNA, the CDR3 is TGCAGTGCTAGAGATGGGGATCGAGCGGGAGGGAGCTACGAGCAGTACTTC.

The rearrangement links TRBV12-3 or TRBV12-4 to TRBJ2-1, with D possibly TRBD1 on 6 matching bases. Trimming shortened V by 5 bases and J by 9 bases, and 11 bases separated the two germline ends. This CDR3 has 12 amino acids. CDR3 DNA: TGTGCCAGCAGTCACTTAGGGGGTGAGCAGTTCTTC. This sequence encodes CASSHLGGEQFF.

The chain couples TRBV3-1 to TRBJ2-4, with 8 positions matching TRBD1. CDR3 length: 14 amino acids. Germline V gene sequence: CDR1 LGHDT, CDR2 YNNKEL (reference sequence). V lost 3 bases and J lost 6; bases outside the gene matches: 4. Here the CDR3 DNA reads TGTGCCAGCAGCCAGCAGGGGGCTGGAAACATTCAGTACTTC. As protein: CASSQQGAGNIQYF.

To note about this clonotype: Just one base apart from a much larger clone, this may be a read error. The chain is built from TRBV6-6 and TRBJ1-1, with a possible D match to TRBD1 (6 bases). The germline gives CDR1 MNHNY, CDR2 SVGAGI (reference sequence). V was shortened by 2 bases and J by 0 bases, with 7 bases between the two germline ends. CDR3 size: 14 residues. CDR3 protein: CASSYQGLNTEAFF. The CDR3 nucleotides read TGTGCCAGCAGTTACCAGGGGCTGAACACTGAAGCTTTCTTT.

A note on this clonotype: A much larger clone lies a single base off, so this may be a read error. The V and J genes are TRBV12-3 or TRBV12-4 and TRBJ2-1, with TRBD2 matching 7 bases. The CDR3 sequence is 14 residues long. CDR3 residues: CAGRAREVYNEQFF. The CDR3 region has the DNA TGTGCCGGCAGAGCCCGGGAGGTTTACAATGAGCAGTTCTTC.